The rows below give T cell receptor beta chains drawn from one sample of a study of blood T cell repertoires in COVID-19. Profiled with immunoSEQ multiplex PCR; TCRdb holds only in-frame clones, not every one. The sample has over 130,000 clones; approximately 79% are singletons. The source material was PBMCs or T cells enriched from blood (not recorded which). The source of these receptors is a woman aged 45-65 years who had recovered from COVID-19. Both conserved end residues are part of each CDR3. D genes are given only for firm matches. The size field is filled for only some rows; it gives once, few, many or a size class.

D: -; J: TRBJ1-3; size: -; V: TRBV28; DNA: TGTGCCAGCAGTCCTAGATCTGGAAACACCATATATTTT; CDR3: CASSPRSGNTIYF
D: -; J: TRBJ1-1; size: -; V: TRBV4-1; DNA: TGCGCCAGCAGCCAAGTCGGACAAGAAGCTTTCTTT; CDR3: CASSQVGQEAFF
D: -; J: TRBJ1-6; size: -; V: TRBV6-1; DNA: TGTGCCAGCAGTGACCGGGGGGCTCGCAGTTCACCCCTCCACTTT; CDR3: CASSDRGARSSPLHF
D: TRBD2; J: TRBJ2-7; size: -; V: TRBV27; DNA: TGTGCCAGCAGTCGGACTAGCGGGAACTCCGAGCAGTACTTC; CDR3: CASSRTSGNSEQYF
D: TRBD2; J: TRBJ2-1; size: -; V: TRBV5-1; DNA: TGCGCCAGCAGCTTGGCGCCTAGCGGGCCGATCTACAATGAGCAGTTCTTC; CDR3: CASSLAPSGPIYNEQFF
D: -; J: TRBJ2-1; size: -; V: TRBV19; DNA: TGTGCCAGTACCGCCCGGGATAGCGGCAAATCCTACAATGAGCAGTTCTTC; CDR3: CASTARDSGKSYNEQFF
D: TRBD1; J: TRBJ1-5; size: -; V: TRBV5-8; DNA: TGTGCCAGCAGCTTACGGACAGGGATGGATCAGCCCCAGCATTTT; CDR3: CASSLRTGMDQPQHF
D: -; J: TRBJ1-4; size: -; V: TRBV5-1; DNA: TGCGCCAGCAGCTTGGACAGTATGAATGAAAAACTGTTTTTT; CDR3: CASSLDSMNEKLFF
D: TRBD1; J: TRBJ1-4; size: -; V: TRBV5-1; DNA: TGCGCCAGCAGCCTAGACAGGGTTAATGAAAAACTGTTTTTT; CDR3: CASSLDRVNEKLFF
D: -; J: TRBJ1-4; size: few; V: TRBV6-1; DNA: TGTGCCAGCAGTGAAGTGACAGCTGAAAAACTGTTTTTT; CDR3: CASSEVTAEKLFF
D: TRBD1; J: TRBJ1-2; size: -; V: TRBV28; DNA: TGTGCCAGCAGTCTTCCGGGACAGGGAATTAATGGCTACACCTTC; CDR3: CASSLPGQGINGYTF
D: TRBD2; J: TRBJ2-3; size: few; V: TRBV9; DNA: TGTGCCAGCAGCCCGGGGAGGGCATACACAGATACGCAGTATTTT; CDR3: CASSPGRAYTDTQYF
D: TRBD1; J: TRBJ2-6; size: -; V: TRBV5-8; DNA: TGTGCCAGCCCCCGACAGGGTGTGTCTGGGGCCAACGTCCTGACTTTC; CDR3: CASPRQGVSGANVLTF
D: TRBD1; J: TRBJ2-7; size: few; V: TRBV7-8; DNA: TGTGCCAGCAGCCTCCGGGACAGGGTAACCTACGAGCAGTACTTC; CDR3: CASSLRDRVTYEQYF
D: TRBD2; J: TRBJ2-7; size: -; V: TRBV10-3; DNA: TGTGCCATCAGTGAGGGGGGGGTTATGAACTTC; CDR3: CAISEGGVMNF
D: -; J: TRBJ2-1; size: -; V: TRBV6-5; DNA: TGTGCCAGCAGGGGGGCCGGGGCCCAAAGAAATGAGCAGTTCTTC; CDR3: CASRGAGAQRNEQFF
D: TRBD1; J: TRBJ1-2; size: -; V: TRBV19; DNA: TGTGCCGGACAGGGAAGAGGCTATGGCTACACCTTC; CDR3: CAGQGRGYGYTF
D: TRBD1; J: TRBJ1-2; size: -; V: TRBV5-1; DNA: TGCGCCAGCAGACCAGACCCCGGGACAGGGGTTATTTATGGCTACACCTTC; CDR3: CASRPDPGTGVIYGYTF
D: TRBD1; J: TRBJ1-2; size: -; V: TRBV11-1; DNA: TGTGCCAGCAGCCTCCGGACAGGGGGTTTCTACACCTTC; CDR3: CASSLRTGGFYTF
D: TRBD1; J: TRBJ2-7; size: -; V: TRBV11-2; DNA: TGTGCCAGCAGCCACCGCCGGACGGGACAGGGGTTCCACGAGCAGTACTTC; CDR3: CASSHRRTGQGFHEQYF
D: TRBD1; J: TRBJ2-2; size: -; V: TRBV14; DNA: TGTGCCAGCAGATCACAGGGGTTGAACGGGGAGCTGTTTTTT; CDR3: CASRSQGLNGELFF
D: -; J: TRBJ2-7; size: few; V: TRBV4-1; DNA: TGCGCCAGCAGCCGAGACGGGACACCTCTTATGGGCGAGCAGTACTTC; CDR3: CASSRDGTPLMGEQYF
D: -; J: TRBJ1-4; size: -; V: TRBV25-1; DNA: TGTGCCAGCAGTGCCAGGGAATTAAGGAGTGAAAAACTGTTTTTT; CDR3: CASSARELRSEKLFF
D: TRBD1; J: TRBJ1-3; size: -; V: TRBV5-1; DNA: TGCGCCAGCAGCTCAGGACAGGCTGGAAACACCATATATTTT; CDR3: CASSSGQAGNTIYF
D: TRBD2; J: TRBJ2-1; size: -; V: TRBV4-2; DNA: TGTGCCAGCAGCCAAGGAGACTGGACTAGCTACAATGAGCAGTTCTTC; CDR3: CASSQGDWTSYNEQFF
D: -; J: TRBJ1-5; size: -; V: TRBV27; DNA: TGTGCCAGCAGTTTAAGAATCGGGTACAATCAGCCCCAGCATTTT; CDR3: CASSLRIGYNQPQHF
D: TRBD1; J: TRBJ2-2; size: few; V: TRBV4-2; DNA: TGTGCCAGCAGCAACCGGGACAGGGAGGTCGGGGAGCTGTTTTTT; CDR3: CASSNRDREVGELFF
D: -; J: TRBJ1-4; size: few; V: TRBV27; DNA: TGTGCCAGCAGTCCCTGGGGCTTTGCAACTAATGAAAAACTGTTTTTT; CDR3: CASSPWGFATNEKLFF
D: TRBD1; J: TRBJ2-7; size: -; V: TRBV6-2/TRBV6-3; DNA: TGTGCCAGCAGCCCTACAGGGGCCCACGAGCAGTACTTC; CDR3: CASSPTGAHEQYF
D: -; J: TRBJ1-3; size: -; V: TRBV6-5; DNA: TGTGCCAGCAGGGGCACGGCGTCTGGAAACACCATATATTTT; CDR3: CASRGTASGNTIYF
D: -; J: TRBJ2-1; size: -; V: TRBV10-3; DNA: TGTGCCATCAGCGGACAGCACAATGAGCAGTTCTTC; CDR3: CAISGQHNEQFF
D: -; J: TRBJ1-2; size: -; V: TRBV11-2; DNA: TGTGCCAGCAGCCCCTTTACACGCGGCGGCTACACCTTC; CDR3: CASSPFTRGGYTF
D: -; J: TRBJ1-3; size: -; V: TRBV27; DNA: TGTGCCAGCAGTTTATCTGTCCGCCGGGGAAACACCATATATTTT; CDR3: CASSLSVRRGNTIYF
D: TRBD1; J: TRBJ2-7; size: -; V: TRBV9; DNA: TGTGCCAGCAGCCCGTCAGGGGGAGACGAGCAGTACTTC; CDR3: CASSPSGGDEQYF
D: -; J: TRBJ1-6; size: many; V: TRBV2; DNA: TGTGCCAGCAGTGTGAGAGCTGGTCGAACTAATTCACCCCTCCACTTT; CDR3: CASSVRAGRTNSPLHF
D: TRBD1; J: TRBJ1-5; size: -; V: TRBV25-1; DNA: TGTGCCAGCAGGCCGGGACAGGGGGGCAATCAGCCCCAGCATTTT; CDR3: CASRPGQGGNQPQHF
D: -; J: TRBJ2-1; size: -; V: TRBV4-1; DNA: TGCGCCAGCAGCCAGACTAACTACAATGAGCAGTTCTTC; CDR3: CASSQTNYNEQFF
D: -; J: TRBJ2-1; size: -; V: TRBV19; DNA: TGTGCCAGTAAGTCCCCCAAACGGACTTACAATGAGCAGTTCTTC; CDR3: CASKSPKRTYNEQFF
D: -; J: TRBJ2-7; size: few; V: TRBV3-1/TRBV3-2; DNA: TGTGCCAGCAGCCAGGGCTCCGAGCAGTACTTC; CDR3: CASSQGSEQYF
D: -; J: TRBJ1-1; size: -; V: TRBV10-1; DNA: TGCGCCAGCAGTGAGCCCGAGGGGGTGACGAACACTGAAGCTTTCTTT; CDR3: CASSEPEGVTNTEAFF
D: -; J: TRBJ2-1; size: -; V: TRBV4-1; DNA: TGCGCCAGCAGCCAAGGAGGTAGCAAAAGTGAGCAGTTCTTC; CDR3: CASSQGGSKSEQFF
D: TRBD2; J: TRBJ2-7; size: -; V: TRBV6-5; DNA: TGTGCCAGTAGAACTAGCGGCTACGAGCAGTACTTC; CDR3: CASRTSGYEQYF
D: -; J: TRBJ2-7; size: once; V: TRBV5-6; DNA: TGTGCCAGCAGCTCAGGGTTTCGTCCCTACGAGCAGTACTTC; CDR3: CASSSGFRPYEQYF
D: -; J: TRBJ1-5; size: -; V: TRBV5-6; DNA: TGTGCCAGCAGTTCGTGGCAGTATAGCAATCAGCCCCAGCATTTT; CDR3: CASSSWQYSNQPQHF
D: TRBD1; J: TRBJ1-1; size: -; V: TRBV5-4; DNA: TGTGCCAGCAGCTTGGGAGCCCCGGGACAGGGTGCATCGTTGGCTTTCTTT; CDR3: CASSLGAPGQGASLAFF
D: -; J: TRBJ1-6; size: -; V: TRBV6-5; DNA: TGTGCCAGCAGTCCTCGTGGAGGTCTGGATTCACCCCTCCACTTT; CDR3: CASSPRGGLDSPLHF
D: -; J: TRBJ2-3; size: -; V: TRBV6-5; DNA: TGTGCCAGCAGGAGGTGGTATACAGATACGCAGTATTTT; CDR3: CASRRWYTDTQYF
D: TRBD2; J: TRBJ2-1; size: few; V: TRBV5-4; DNA: TGTGCCAGCAGCTCGCTGCGGGGAGGGACGGCTCGGGAGCAGTTCTTC; CDR3: CASSSLRGGTAREQFF
D: TRBD1; J: TRBJ2-7; size: -; V: TRBV7-9; DNA: TGTGCCAGCAGCTCGTCTCAGGGGGCGTTCAAGCAGTACTTC; CDR3: CASSSSQGAFKQYF
D: TRBD2; J: TRBJ2-7; size: -; V: TRBV7-3; DNA: TGTGCCAGCAGCTTAGGCGGGAGGGCCGAGAACGAGCAGTACTTC; CDR3: CASSLGGRAENEQYF
D: TRBD1; J: TRBJ1-4; size: -; V: TRBV18; DNA: TGTGCCAGCTCACTCCCTGGACAGGGAGGTGAAAAACTGTTTTTT; CDR3: CASSLPGQGGEKLFF
D: TRBD1; J: TRBJ2-1; size: -; V: TRBV27; DNA: TGTGCCAGCAGTTCCTACCTGACAGGGGGTGAGCAGTTCTTC; CDR3: CASSSYLTGGEQFF
D: -; J: TRBJ1-1; size: few; V: TRBV19; DNA: TGTGCCAGTAGTACCGGGGGAGGGACTGAAGCTTTCTTT; CDR3: CASSTGGGTEAFF